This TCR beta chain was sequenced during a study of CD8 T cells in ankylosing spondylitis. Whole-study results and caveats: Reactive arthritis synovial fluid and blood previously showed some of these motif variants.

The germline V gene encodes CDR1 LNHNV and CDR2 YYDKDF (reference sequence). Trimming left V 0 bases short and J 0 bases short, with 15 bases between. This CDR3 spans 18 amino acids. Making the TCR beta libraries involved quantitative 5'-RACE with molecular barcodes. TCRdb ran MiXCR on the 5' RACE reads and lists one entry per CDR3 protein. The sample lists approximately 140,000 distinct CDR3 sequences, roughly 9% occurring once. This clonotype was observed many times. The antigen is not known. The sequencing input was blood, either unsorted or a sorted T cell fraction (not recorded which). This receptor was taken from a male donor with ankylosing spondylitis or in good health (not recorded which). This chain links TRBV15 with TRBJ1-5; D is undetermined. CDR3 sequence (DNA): TGTGCCACCAGCAGAGATACGGGCAGAGCATATAGCAATCAGCCCCAGCATTTT. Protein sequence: CATSRDTGRAYSNQPQHF. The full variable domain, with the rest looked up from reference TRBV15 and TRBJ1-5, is DAMVIQNPRYQVTQFGKPVTLSCSQTLNHNVMYWYQQKSSQAPKLLFHYYDKDFNNEADTPDNFQSRRPNTSFCFLDIRSPGLGDTAMYLCATSRDTGRAYSNQPQHFGDGTRLSIL.